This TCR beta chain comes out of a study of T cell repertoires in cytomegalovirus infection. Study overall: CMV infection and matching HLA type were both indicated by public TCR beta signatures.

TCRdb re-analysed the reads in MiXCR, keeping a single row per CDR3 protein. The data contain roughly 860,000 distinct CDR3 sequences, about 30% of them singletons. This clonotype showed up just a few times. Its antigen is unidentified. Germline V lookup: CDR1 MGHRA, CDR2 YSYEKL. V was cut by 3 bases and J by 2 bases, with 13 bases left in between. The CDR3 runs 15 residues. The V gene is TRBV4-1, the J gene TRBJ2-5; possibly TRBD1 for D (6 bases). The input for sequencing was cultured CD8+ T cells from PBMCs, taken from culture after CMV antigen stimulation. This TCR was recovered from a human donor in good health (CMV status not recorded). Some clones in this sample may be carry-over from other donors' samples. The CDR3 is CASSQTQGKQETQYF. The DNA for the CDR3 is TGCGCCAGCAGCCAGACTCAGGGGAAACAAGAGACCCAGTACTTC.